This T cell receptor beta chain was observed in a study of T cell responses to AZD1222 COVID-19 vaccine. Study conclusions and caveats: Donors skewed white British and female; clonal diversity was possibly underestimated.

Trimming removed 3 bases from V and 5 bases from J, with 11 bases in between. From germline, CDR1 is DFQATT and CDR2 SNEGSKA (reference sequence). There are 13 residues in the CDR3. This clone came up a few times. Its antigen remains unidentified. Measured with immunoSEQ multiplex PCR; TCRdb has only the in-frame clones, and not every one. Of 65,000 to 70,000 clones listed, around 82% were seen once; the top ten hold about 6.3%. This rearrangement joins TRBV20-1 to TRBJ2-1; D possibly matches TRBD1 or TRBD2 (5 bases each). This clonotype originated in an adult who received the AZD1222 COVID-19 vaccine. The sample was peripheral blood, taken 28 days after the second AZD1222 dose. The CDR3 spells CSASGGRDNEQFF. The CDR3 region has the DNA TGCAGTGCTAGTGGGGGAAGAGACAATGAGCAGTTCTTC.